This T cell receptor (beta chain) was sequenced in a study of tumor-infiltrating lymphocytes in oesophageal squamous cell carcinoma. TCRdb analysed the reads with MiXCR anew, one entry per CDR3 protein. The data show approximately 10,000 distinct CDR3 sequences, over 50% seen once. CDR3 length equals 15 residues. V was pared by 5 bases and J by 4 bases, with 11 bases of the junction left unmatched. Germline V gene sequence: CDR1 SGHVS, CDR2 FQNEAQ. This clonotype came up a few times. This TCR was sampled from a female donor with esophageal squamous cell carcinoma. Input material: blood. The chain uses TRBV7-8 and TRBJ2-7; TRBD2 matches 7 bases. The CDR3 nucleotides are TGTGCCAGCAGCCCTTGGGGGACGGGAGGTTACGAGCAGTACTTC. It is translated as CASSPWGTGGYEQYF.